This TCR beta chain was documented in a study of blood T cells in healthy people across ages. Every participating donor contributed approximately 9.5 milliliters of peripheral blood through a draw. Through a sample-barcoded 5' primer and a J-beta primer mix, a second PCR was run for 7 to 11 cycles. Using its own MiXCR run on the 5' RACE reads, TCRdb lists one record per CDR3 protein. The repertoire includes about 1.8 million distinct CDR3 sequences, about 49% of them detected once, and roughly 2% sits in the top ten. Sequencing input: blood. The TCR originated in a woman aged 40 to 50 in good health.

The CDR3 sequence is CATLGVNEQFF. The CDR3 bases are TGTGCCACCCTTGGGGTCAATGAGCAGTTCTTC. The V and J genes are TRBV28 and TRBJ2-1; D uncertain. The CDR3 has 11 residues. Germline V gene lookup returns CDR1 MDHEN and CDR2 SYDVKM. Deletions cut 10 bases from V and 6 bases from J, with 10 bases between.